Shown below are 30 T cell receptor beta chains from a single sample sequenced in a study of blood T cell repertoires in COVID-19. The protocol was immunoSEQ multiplex PCR, while the TCRdb copy is restricted to in-frame clones and leaves out a portion. The sample gives roughly 300,000 clones, approximately 88% of which show up once; 5% to 7.5% is in the top ten. The specimen was peripheral blood. The receptors stem from a man between 18 and 29 years old who had recovered from COVID-19.

The CDR3 sequence: CSARDSNEQFF. Here the CDR3 DNA reads TGCAGTGCCAGGGACAGCAATGAGCAGTTCTTC. This sequence joins TRBV20-1 and TRBJ2-1; 7 nucleotides align to TRBD1. This CDR3 is 11 amino acids long. Germline loops: CDR1 DFQATT, CDR2 SNEGSKA (reference sequence). V lost 6 bases and J lost 6; bases outside the gene matches: 2.

J is TRBJ2-7 and V is TRBV2, with 7 positions matching TRBD1. V lost 3 bases to trimming and J lost 7 bases; unmatched junction nucleotides: 9. CDR3 size: 14 residues. The germline V gene has CDR1 SNHLY and CDR2 FYNNEI. CDR3 amino acids: CASSDAGRGYEQYF. CDR3 nucleotides: TGTGCCAGCAGTGACGCGGGCAGGGGGTATGAGCAGTACTTC.

This CDR3 is CASSFLYSGGVDEQFF. The CDR3 coding sequence is TGTGCCAGCAGTTTCCTCTATAGCGGGGGGGTCGATGAGCAGTTCTTC. The V gene is TRBV27, the J gene TRBJ2-1; 11 nucleotides line up with TRBD2. CDR1 and CDR2 (germline): MNHEY, SMNVEV (reference sequence). The CDR3 has 16 residues. Germline trimming cut 3 bases from V and 8 bases from J; bases unmatched to any gene: 9.

This chain uses TRBV4-3 with TRBJ1-4, with 8 nucleotides matching TRBD1. V dropped 3 bases and J dropped 8; count of bases not matched to a gene: 8. This CDR3 region has 15 residues. Per germline, CDR1 LGHNA and CDR2 YSLEER. In DNA, the CDR3 is TGCGCCAGCAGCCACGGAAGTCGGACAGGGGAAAAACTGTTTTTT. Translation: CASSHGSRTGEKLFF.

The count of this clone is one. The rearrangement joins TRBV5-1 to TRBJ1-1; 8 bases map to TRBD1. The CDR3 totals 16 residues. The trim removed 3 bases at V and 0 bases at J, leaving 7 bases unmatched. Germline-derived CDR1 and CDR2 are SGHRS and YFSETQ. The CDR3, as DNA: TGCGCCAGCAGCTCAGGACAGGGAGGTTTGAACACTGAAGCTTTCTTT. Translated, it gives CASSSGQGGLNTEAFF.

The chain joins TRBV15 to TRBJ2-1; D not resolved. This CDR3 contains 15 residues. Germline assignment: CDR1 LNHNV and CDR2 YYDKDF (reference sequence). Trimming removed 3 bases from V and 2 bases from J, with 11 bases in between. CDR3 coding DNA: TGTGCCACCAGCAGGTTCTTGGAGCCCTACAATGAGCAGTTCTTC. Protein product: CATSRFLEPYNEQFF.

V usage is TRBV4-2 and J usage is TRBJ2-3, with D possibly being TRBD2 (6 bases). The CDR3 runs 17 residues. Trimming took off 4 bases at V and 2 bases at J, with 19 bases between the two ends. Germline CDR1 is LGHNA and CDR2 is YNFKEQ. CDR3 nucleotide sequence: TGTGCCAGCAGCCGACCGGGACTCATCCAAACCACAGATACGCAGTATTTT. Its translation is CASSRPGLIQTTDTQYF.

The rearrangement joins TRBV19 to TRBJ1-1; D gene unclear. Trimming pared 1 base from V and 0 bases from J, leaving 9 bases between. The CDR3 is 15 amino acids. Per the germline V gene, CDR1 is LNHDA and CDR2 is SQIVND (reference sequence). The CDR3 DNA is TGTGCCAGTAGTATAGGGGCGGGGATGAACACTGAAGCTTTCTTT. This gives the protein CASSIGAGMNTEAFF.

The rearrangement uses TRBV6-5 and TRBJ1-1; 7 bases match TRBD1. Germline CDR1 and CDR2: MNHEY and SVGAGI. Unmatched junction bases numbered 3, after V lost 6 bases and J lost 2 bases. CDR3 length: 13 residues. The DNA for the CDR3 is TGTGCCAGCAGACAGGGGTATAACACTGAAGCTTTCTTT. It codes for CASRQGYNTEAFF.

V is TRBV6-2 or TRBV6-3 and J is TRBJ2-7, with TRBD1 identical over 7 bases. The length of the CDR3 is 15 residues. Unmatched junction bases numbered 11, after V lost 7 bases and J lost 2 bases. The germline V gene has CDR1 MNHEY and CDR2 SVGEGT. CDR3: CASNPTGPYPYEQYF. In DNA form, the CDR3 reads TGTGCCAGCAACCCGACAGGGCCCTACCCCTACGAGCAGTACTTC.

The rearrangement joins TRBV4-3 to TRBJ2-2; TRBD2 aligns across 10 bases. CDR1 and CDR2 from the germline V gene are LGHNA and YSLEER. With 2 bases clipped from V and 4 bases from J, the junction kept 1 base outside the gene matches. The CDR3 length is 15 residues. The CDR3 reads CASSQRTSGTGELFF. For the CDR3, the DNA is TGCGCCAGCAGCCAAAGGACTAGCGGCACCGGGGAGCTGTTTTTT.

The J gene is TRBJ1-4, the V gene TRBV19; no firm D call. Per the germline V gene, CDR1 is LNHDA and CDR2 is SQIVND (reference sequence). The CDR3 sequence is 15 residues long. Trimming stripped 0 bases from V and 8 bases from J, with 13 bases between. The CDR3 region has the DNA TGTGCCAGTAGTATAGAGTTGCGGGAATCCGAAAAACTGTTTTTT. Residues: CASSIELRESEKLFF.

The chain combines TRBV27 with TRBJ1-4; 7 bases align to TRBD1. The CDR3 is 15 residues long. Germline CDR1 is MNHEY and CDR2 is SMNVEV (reference sequence). J gave up 4 bases and V 2 bases, and 4 bases lay outside the gene matches. CDR3 bases: TGTGCCAGCAGTTTAGGGGGACAGATTAATGAAAAACTGTTTTTT. Translation: CASSLGGQINEKLFF.

Here the CDR3 DNA reads TGTGCCAGCAGTTACTCGATGGGAGCTAACTATGGCTACACCTTC. This translates into CASSYSMGANYGYTF. The J gene is TRBJ1-2, the V gene TRBV6-6; D not certain. This CDR3 region has 15 residues. The V end was cut by 0 bases, the J end by 0 bases, with 8 bases between. Germline V gene lookup returns CDR1 MNHNY and CDR2 SVGAGI (reference sequence).

CDR3 in DNA: TGTGCCACCAGCAGAGATGCGGGACCGGCAGGCTCCTATAATTCACCCCTCCACTTT. Residues: CATSRDAGPAGSYNSPLHF. The V call is TRBV15, the J call TRBJ1-6; TRBD1 might be the D (5 bases). The germline gives CDR1 LNHNV, CDR2 YYDKDF (reference sequence). Trimming took 0 bases from V and 0 from J, leaving 15 bases between them. The CDR3 consists of 19 residues.

The V and J genes are TRBV12-5 and TRBJ2-5, with 9 bases lining up with TRBD2. Per the germline V gene, CDR1 is LGHNT and CDR2 is FRNRAP. The CDR3 sequence is 18 residues long. With 2 bases clipped from V and 2 bases from J, the junction kept 12 bases outside the gene matches. The DNA of the CDR3 is TGTGCTAGTGGTTTGCCCCCTCGCGGGACTAGCATGCAAGAGACCCAGTACTTC. Translation gives CASGLPPRGTSMQETQYF.

The chain is built from TRBV20-1 and TRBJ1-2; D remains unclear. V was shortened by 5 bases and J by 6 bases, with 7 bases between the two germline ends. Germline loops: CDR1 DFQATT, CDR2 SNEGSKA (reference sequence). This CDR3 is 10 amino acids long. CDR3 sequence reads: CSAGANGYTF. CDR3 nucleotide sequence: TGCAGTGCTGGAGCAAATGGCTACACCTTC.

The genes are TRBV7-6 and TRBJ1-1; 7 bases are a match to TRBD1. The CDR3 is made up of 17 amino acids. Germline-derived CDR1 and CDR2 are SGHVS and FNYEAQ. Trimming took 1 base from V and 2 from J; bases not matched to a gene: 10. The CDR3 DNA is TGTGCCAGCAGCTTAGGGGGTTGGGGGACAGAAAACACTGAAGCTTTCTTT. The encoded protein is CASSLGGWGTENTEAFF.

V is TRBV28 and J is TRBJ1-4; TRBD1 is a possible D gene (6 bases). Germline V gene sequence: CDR1 MDHEN, CDR2 SYDVKM. Trimming removed 3 bases from V and 1 base from J, with 12 bases in between. The CDR3 spans 16 residues. The CDR3: CASSFLGAGTNEKLFF. DNA for the CDR3: TGTGCCAGCAGTTTTCTGGGGGCGGGAACTAATGAAAAACTGTTTTTT.

The chain carries TRBV11-3 and TRBJ2-1; weak D call: TRBD2 (7 bases). This CDR3 contains 20 residues. Germline CDR1 reads SGHNT; CDR2 reads YENEEA. The V end was cut by 0 bases, the J end by 6 bases, with 27 bases between. The CDR3 DNA is TGTGCCAGCAGCTTAGATAACCTCGCCGGGGGGCAAAGTTGGAGCAATGAGCAGTTCTTC. The encoded protein is CASSLDNLAGGQSWSNEQFF.

The chain is built from TRBV4-3 and TRBJ1-6; D is unresolved. The ends were cut back, 1 base at V and 7 bases at J, with 8 bases in the middle. The germline gives CDR1 LGHNA, CDR2 YSLEER. This CDR3 has 14 amino acids. The CDR3 reads CASSQGVRNSPLHF. The CDR3 DNA reads as TGCGCCAGCAGCCAAGGAGTCAGGAATTCACCCCTCCACTTT.

This clone came up once. This chain uses TRBV3-1 (or the pseudogene TRBV3-2) with TRBJ2-6; 7 bases are a match to TRBD1. Losses at the gene ends were 4 bases for V and 2 bases for J; bases not matched to a gene: 5. The length of the CDR3 is 16 residues. The germline V gene encodes CDR1 LGHDT and CDR2 YNNKEL (reference sequence). The CDR3, as DNA: TGTGCCAGCAGCCGATCGACAGGGACTGGGGCCAACGTCCTGACTTTC. This encodes CASSRSTGTGANVLTF.

This chain connects TRBV19 to TRBJ2-3, with D perhaps TRBD2 (6 bases). Trimming took 3 bases from V and 7 from J, leaving 14 bases between them. CDR1 and CDR2 (germline): LNHDA, SQIVND (reference sequence). The CDR3 spans 14 residues. CDR3 sequence reads: CASSIVGSTNTQYF. The CDR3, as DNA: TGTGCCAGTAGTATCGTCGGGAGTACGAATACGCAGTATTTT.

The chain combines TRBV6-5 with TRBJ2-7; D might be TRBD1 (6 bases). Germline-derived CDR1 and CDR2 are MNHEY and SVGAGI. The CDR3 has 13 residues. V dropped 2 bases and J dropped 1 base, with 6 bases sitting between them. The CDR3 region is CASSYDRSYEQYF. The CDR3 nucleotides read TGTGCCAGCAGTTACGACAGGTCCTACGAGCAGTACTTC.

This clone was picked up one time. The chain is built from TRBV10-2 and TRBJ1-2; TRBD1 matches at 10 bases. The CDR3 runs 13 residues. Germline assignment: CDR1 WSHSY and CDR2 SAAADI. The junction had 7 bases not matched to a gene; V was cut back by 7 bases and J by 8 bases. Here the CDR3 DNA reads TGCGCCAGCATGATGGACAGGGGGAGCGGCTACACCTTC. This encodes CASMMDRGSGYTF.

In this sample, this clone turned up a few times. J is TRBJ2-2 and V is TRBV24-1; D is possibly TRBD2 (5 bases). The germline V and J ends were trimmed by 3 bases and 4 bases, with 17 bases remaining between them. Germline values: CDR1 KGHDR, CDR2 SFDVKD. The CDR3 runs 17 residues. The CDR3 region is CATSDALGLGGTGELFF. Here the CDR3 DNA reads TGTGCCACCAGTGATGCACTAGGTCTGGGTGGCACCGGGGAGCTGTTTTTT.

This clone was counted only a few times. The gene calls are TRBV7-9 and TRBJ2-6, with D perhaps matching TRBD1 (6 bases). Looked up from germline, CDR1 is SEHNR and CDR2 is FQNEAQ (reference sequence). The CDR3 has 13 amino acids. The germline V and J ends were trimmed by 8 bases and 2 bases, with 7 bases remaining between them. As DNA, the CDR3 is TGTGCCAGCCAGGGGACTGGGGCCAACGTCCTGACTTTC. Translated, it gives CASQGTGANVLTF.

A word on this clone: At the DNA level, this CDR3 is encoded by other sequences in the same sample as well. The V and J genes are TRBV10-3 and TRBJ2-1; D remains unclear. The CDR3 sequence is 13 residues long. Trimming shortened V by 2 bases and J by 6 bases, and 8 bases separated the two germline ends. CDR1 is ENHRY, CDR2 SYGVKD, per germline. The CDR3 region has the DNA TGTGCCATCAGTGAGGTCTCCGGCAATGAGCAGTTCTTC. It encodes CAISEVSGNEQFF.

The J gene is TRBJ2-1, the V gene TRBV5-1; D gene unclear. Germline CDR1 is SGHRS and CDR2 is YFSETQ. The CDR3 consists of 15 residues. V was trimmed by 1 base and J by 0 bases, leaving 8 bases between them. The CDR3 reads CASSLTSSSYNEQFF. The CDR3 region has the DNA TGCGCCAGCAGCTTGACTTCAAGCTCCTACAATGAGCAGTTCTTC.

The chain combines TRBV10-3 with TRBJ2-1; possibly TRBD1 for D (5 bases). The V end was cut by 3 bases, the J end by 0 bases, with 6 bases between. The CDR3 has 14 residues. Germline V gene lookup returns CDR1 ENHRY and CDR2 SYGVKD. The CDR3 is CAISEQASYNEQFF. In DNA, the CDR3 is TGTGCCATCAGTGAACAGGCCTCCTACAATGAGCAGTTCTTC.